The source of this TCR beta chain is a study of molecular identifiers for immune sequencing clone quantification. The table lists this clonotype with many counts. The antigen is undetermined. Libraries from naive CD8 cells were generated from about 20,000 to 1,000,000 sorted cells (with 10%, 30% or 50% RNA). A single record per CDR3 protein comes from TCRdb applying MiXCR to the PCR reads. The sample has some 40,000 distinct CDR3 sequences; more than 20% are singletons. Study findings and constraints: Barcodes shared by identical TCR molecules could lead to underestimated sizes of highly expanded clones.

This sequence originates from a human donor in good health. Some libraries in this study had Jurkat cell RNA spiked in. The sequenced material came from naive CD8+ T cells from blood, with Jurkat cell RNA spiked in. This sample's subset: FACS-sorted CD8+CD4-CCR7+CD45RA+ naive T cells.

Here the CDR3 DNA reads TGTGCCAGCGGGCCGGGGAGATCCCCTGAAGCTTTCTTT. Amino acid sequence: CASGPGRSPEAFF. The chain has TRBV7-9 and TRBJ1-1, with D unresolved. The germline V gene has CDR1 SEHNR and CDR2 FQNEAQ (reference sequence). The CDR3 is made up of 13 amino acids. Trimming left V 8 bases short and J 6 bases short, with 16 bases between.